Listed here are 2 T cell receptor beta chains from one sample, sequenced in a study of blood T cell repertoires in COVID-19. Clones were read by immunoSEQ multiplex PCR, and TCRdb kept only the in-frame ones, dropping some. This sample has about 140,000 clones; approximately 85% occur once, and the top ten carry around 3.2%. The specimen was peripheral blood. Every receptor here comes from a man aged 50-60 years with acute or convalescent COVID-19.

This clone was counted between two and nine times. The chain carries TRBV15 and TRBJ1-2, with a possible D match to TRBD1 (5 bases). V lost 1 base to trimming and J lost 8 bases, with 11 bases between them. Germline V gives CDR1 LNHNV, CDR2 YYDKDF (reference sequence). This CDR3 is built from 13 residues. The CDR3 reads CATSRVRAQGYTF. CDR3 DNA: TGTGCCACCAGCAGAGTCAGGGCCCAAGGCTACACCTTC.

The rearrangement joins TRBV9 to TRBJ1-1; TRBD1 matches at 7 bases. The germline CDR1 and CDR2 sequences are SGDLS and YYNGEE. The length of the CDR3 is 15 residues. With V trimmed by 1 base and J by 2 bases, 5 bases remained unmatched. CDR3 bases: TGTGCCAGCAGCGTAAACGGACAGGCTAACACTGAAGCTTTCTTT. The encoded protein is CASSVNGQANTEAFF.